Below are 6 T cell receptor beta chains sequenced from a single sample in a study of T cell responses to AZD1222 COVID-19 vaccine. Some clones are missing from TCRdb's copy, which holds only in-frame ones; the method was immunoSEQ multiplex PCR. The sample gives around 160,000 clones, about 93% of which show up once; under 2% is in the top ten. Source: peripheral blood, taken on day 0 of AZD1222 vaccination. The receptor source for this set is an adult in good health.

The chain links TRBV6-5 to TRBJ2-3; D might be TRBD1 (6 bases). The CDR3 sequence is 14 residues long. The V gene lost 6 bases and the J gene lost 0 bases, with 10 bases spanning the gap. Germline-derived CDR1 and CDR2 are MNHEY and SVGAGI. CDR3 sequence reads: CASSLTGSTDTQYF. The CDR3 DNA sequence: TGTGCCAGCAGCCTTACAGGGAGCACAGATACGCAGTATTTT.

This clone appeared a single time. The genes are TRBV15 and TRBJ2-1, with TRBD1 matching over 8 bases. The CDR3 has 17 amino acids. Germline V gives CDR1 LNHNV, CDR2 YYDKDF (reference sequence). The ends lost 1 base at V and 0 bases at J; junction bases unmatched: 5. CDR3 nucleotide sequence: TGTGCCACCAGCAGAGGCAGGGGGCGGGACTCCTACAATGAGCAGTTCTTC. This gives the protein CATSRGRGRDSYNEQFF.

The chain is built from TRBV29-1 and TRBJ2-2; D remains ambiguous. CDR3 size: 13 residues. Germline V gene data show CDR1 as SQVTM and CDR2 as ANQGSEA. V was pared by 8 bases and J by 4 bases, with 14 bases between. The CDR3 DNA reads TGCAGCTCCCGGTCGCCGTTCACCGGGGAGCTGTTTTTT. Translation gives CSSRSPFTGELFF.

The chain has TRBV20-1 and TRBJ2-5; D ambiguous. CDR3 size: 11 residues. Deletions cut 3 bases from V and 1 base from J, with 3 bases between. CDR1 is DFQATT and CDR2 is SNEGSKA in the germline V gene (reference sequence). The CDR3 is CSASRQETQYF. The CDR3 DNA reads as TGCAGTGCTAGCCGCCAAGAGACCCAGTACTTC.

This chain uses TRBV10-1 with TRBJ1-1; D is unclear. Germline V gives CDR1 WNHNN, CDR2 SYGVQD (reference sequence). The CDR3 runs to 14 residues. The V gene lost 3 bases and the J gene lost 0 bases, with 8 bases spanning the gap. The CDR3 loop is CASSDGSLNTEAFF. The CDR3 bases are TGCGCCAGCAGTGATGGAAGTCTGAACACTGAAGCTTTCTTT.

This clone was detected only once. In DNA form, the CDR3 reads TGCGCCAGCAGCTTGTGGTCTGGGTCGGGGGGATCACCCCTCCACTTT. This translates into CASSLWSGSGGSPLHF. The chain recombines TRBV5-1 with TRBJ1-6; perhaps TRBD1 as D (5 bases). Germline V gene lookup returns CDR1 SGHRS and CDR2 YFSETQ. Trimming cost V 1 base and J 10 bases, with 18 bases left between them. The CDR3 extends over 16 amino acids.